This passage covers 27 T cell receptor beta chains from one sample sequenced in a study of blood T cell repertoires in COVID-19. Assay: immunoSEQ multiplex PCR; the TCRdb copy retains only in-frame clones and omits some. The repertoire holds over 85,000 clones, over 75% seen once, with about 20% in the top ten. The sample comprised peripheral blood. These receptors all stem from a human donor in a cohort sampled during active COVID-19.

The CDR3, as DNA: TGTGCCAGTAGTCCGACCGGGGGGAGGGGGGTCCTCGAGCAGTACTTC. Its translation: CASSPTGGRGVLEQYF. The chain couples TRBV19 to TRBJ2-7; perhaps TRBD2 as D (7 bases). With 5 bases removed from V and 6 bases from J, the gap between germline ends came to 23 bases. This CDR3 contains 16 residues. Per germline, CDR1 LNHDA and CDR2 SQIVND (reference sequence).

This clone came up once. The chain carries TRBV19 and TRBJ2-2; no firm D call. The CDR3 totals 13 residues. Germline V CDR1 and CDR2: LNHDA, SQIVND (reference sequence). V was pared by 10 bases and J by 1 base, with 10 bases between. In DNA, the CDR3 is TGTGCCACCGGCCGACAGAACACCGGGGAGCTGTTTTTT. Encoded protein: CATGRQNTGELFF.

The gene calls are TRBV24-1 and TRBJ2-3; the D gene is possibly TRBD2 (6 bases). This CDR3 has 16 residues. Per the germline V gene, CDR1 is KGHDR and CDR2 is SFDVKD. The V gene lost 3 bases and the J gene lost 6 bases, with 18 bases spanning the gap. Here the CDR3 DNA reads TGTGCCACCAGTGATGCTAGTGCGGGACGACGGGATACGCAGTATTTT. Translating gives CATSDASAGRRDTQYF.

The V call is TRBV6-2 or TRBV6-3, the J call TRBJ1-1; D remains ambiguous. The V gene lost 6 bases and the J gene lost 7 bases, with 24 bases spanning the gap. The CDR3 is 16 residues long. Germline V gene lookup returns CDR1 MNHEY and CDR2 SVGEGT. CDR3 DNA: TGTGCCAGCAGCTCACCCTACCGGGAGGCGGTGATTGAAGCTTTCTTT. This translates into CASSSPYREAVIEAFF.

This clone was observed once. The CDR3 nucleotides read TGTGCCAGCACTCCCGGGACAGGGCTAATTTTTGAGCAGTTCTTC. Its protein product is CASTPGTGLIFEQFF. The gene calls are TRBV3-1 (or the pseudogene TRBV3-2) and TRBJ2-1, with 9 bases matching TRBD1. Germline V gives CDR1 LGHDT, CDR2 YNNKEL (reference sequence). Trimming removed 7 bases from V and 9 bases from J; junction bases left unmatched: 13. The CDR3 length is 15 residues.

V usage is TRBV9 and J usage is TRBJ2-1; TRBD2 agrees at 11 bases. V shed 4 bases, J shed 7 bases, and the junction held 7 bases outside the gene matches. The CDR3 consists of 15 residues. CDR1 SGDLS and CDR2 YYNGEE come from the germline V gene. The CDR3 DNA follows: TGTGCCAGCAGCCCAAGACTAGCGGGAACGAATGAGCAGTTCTTC. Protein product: CASSPRLAGTNEQFF.

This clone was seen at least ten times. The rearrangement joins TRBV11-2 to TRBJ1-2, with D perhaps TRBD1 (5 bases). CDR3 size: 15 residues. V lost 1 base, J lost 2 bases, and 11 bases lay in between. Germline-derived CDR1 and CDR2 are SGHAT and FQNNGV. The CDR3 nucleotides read TGTGCCAGCAGCTTAGGTTCAGGGAGGAACTATGGCTACACCTTC. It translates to CASSLGSGRNYGYTF.

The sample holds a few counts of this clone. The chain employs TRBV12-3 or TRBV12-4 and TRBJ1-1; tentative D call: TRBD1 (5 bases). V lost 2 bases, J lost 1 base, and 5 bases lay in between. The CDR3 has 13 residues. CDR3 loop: CASSLQGNTEAFF. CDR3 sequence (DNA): TGTGCCAGCAGTTTACAGGGGAACACTGAAGCTTTCTTT.

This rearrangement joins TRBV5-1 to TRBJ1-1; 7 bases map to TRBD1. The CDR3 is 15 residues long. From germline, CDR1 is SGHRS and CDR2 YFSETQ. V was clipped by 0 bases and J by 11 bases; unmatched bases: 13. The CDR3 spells CASSLANEGASGAFF. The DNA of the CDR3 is TGCGCCAGCAGCTTGGCCAATGAGGGGGCTTCGGGTGCTTTCTTT.

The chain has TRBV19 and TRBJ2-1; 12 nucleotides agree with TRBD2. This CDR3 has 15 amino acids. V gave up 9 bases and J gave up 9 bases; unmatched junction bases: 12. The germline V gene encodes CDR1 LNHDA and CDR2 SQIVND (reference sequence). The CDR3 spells CASSTSGSRVAEQFF. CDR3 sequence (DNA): TGTGCCAGCTCGACTAGCGGGAGTCGGGTGGCTGAGCAGTTCTTC.

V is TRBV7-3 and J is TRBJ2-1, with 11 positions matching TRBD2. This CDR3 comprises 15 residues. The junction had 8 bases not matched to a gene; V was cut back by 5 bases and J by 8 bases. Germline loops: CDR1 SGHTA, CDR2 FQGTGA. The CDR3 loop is CASSLLAGEHDEQFF. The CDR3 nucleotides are TGTGCCAGCAGCCTACTAGCGGGAGAACACGATGAGCAGTTCTTC.

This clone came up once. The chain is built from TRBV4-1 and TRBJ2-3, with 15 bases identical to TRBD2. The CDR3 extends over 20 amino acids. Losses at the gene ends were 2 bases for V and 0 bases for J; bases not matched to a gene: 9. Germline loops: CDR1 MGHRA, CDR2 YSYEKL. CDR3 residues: CASSQTLGTSGRLSTDTQYF. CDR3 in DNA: TGCGCCAGCAGCCAAACACTAGGGACTAGCGGGAGGCTCAGCACAGATACGCAGTATTTT.

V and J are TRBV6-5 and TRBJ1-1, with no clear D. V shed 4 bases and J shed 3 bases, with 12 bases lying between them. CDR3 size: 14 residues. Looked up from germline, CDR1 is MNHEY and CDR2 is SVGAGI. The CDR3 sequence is CASSSTSFDTEAFF. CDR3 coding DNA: TGTGCCAGCAGTTCCACATCCTTCGACACTGAAGCTTTCTTT.

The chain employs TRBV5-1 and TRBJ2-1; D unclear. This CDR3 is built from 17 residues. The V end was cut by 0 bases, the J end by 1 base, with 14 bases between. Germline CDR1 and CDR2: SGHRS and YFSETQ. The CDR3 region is CASSLDQYRVSYNEQFF. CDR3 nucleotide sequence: TGCGCCAGCAGCTTGGACCAGTATCGGGTTTCCTACAATGAGCAGTTCTTC.

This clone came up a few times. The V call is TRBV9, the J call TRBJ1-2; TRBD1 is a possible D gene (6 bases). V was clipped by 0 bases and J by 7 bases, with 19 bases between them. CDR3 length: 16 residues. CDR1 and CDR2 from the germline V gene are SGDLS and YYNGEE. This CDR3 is CASSVEGVFGGGGYTF. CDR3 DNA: TGTGCCAGCAGCGTAGAAGGTGTGTTTGGGGGCGGTGGCTACACCTTC.

CDR3 sequence: CATRGDRATEAFF. DNA for the CDR3: TGTGCCACCCGGGGGGACCGAGCTACTGAAGCTTTCTTT. The chain has TRBV18 and TRBJ1-1; a weak D match, TRBD1 (5 bases). The CDR3 loop spans 13 amino acids. V shed 10 bases and J shed 5 bases, with 17 bases lying between them. Germline assignment: CDR1 KGHSH and CDR2 LQKENI.

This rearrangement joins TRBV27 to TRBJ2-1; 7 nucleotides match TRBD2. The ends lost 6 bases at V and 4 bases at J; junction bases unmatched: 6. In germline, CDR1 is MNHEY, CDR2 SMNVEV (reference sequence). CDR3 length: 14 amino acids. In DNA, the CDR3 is TGTGCCAGCAGGATAGCGGGTAGATACAATGAGCAGTTCTTC. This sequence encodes CASRIAGRYNEQFF.

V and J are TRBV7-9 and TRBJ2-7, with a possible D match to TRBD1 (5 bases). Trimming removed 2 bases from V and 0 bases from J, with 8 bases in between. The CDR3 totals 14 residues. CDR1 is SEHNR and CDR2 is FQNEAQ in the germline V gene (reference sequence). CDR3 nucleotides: TGTGCCAGCAGCTTATGGGGCCGCTCCTACGAGCAGTACTTC. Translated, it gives CASSLWGRSYEQYF.

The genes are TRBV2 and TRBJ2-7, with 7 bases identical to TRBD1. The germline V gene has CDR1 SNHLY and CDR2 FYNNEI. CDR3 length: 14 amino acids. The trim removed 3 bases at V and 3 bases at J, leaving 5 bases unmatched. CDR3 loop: CASSDSGGNYEQYF. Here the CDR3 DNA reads TGTGCCAGCAGTGACTCAGGGGGTAACTACGAGCAGTACTTC.

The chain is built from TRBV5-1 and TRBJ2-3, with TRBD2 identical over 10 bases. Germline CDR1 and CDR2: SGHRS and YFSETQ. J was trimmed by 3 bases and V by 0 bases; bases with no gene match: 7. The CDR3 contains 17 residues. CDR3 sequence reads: CASSLGASGSGTDTQYF. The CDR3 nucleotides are TGCGCCAGCAGCTTGGGGGCTAGCGGGAGCGGTACAGATACGCAGTATTTT.

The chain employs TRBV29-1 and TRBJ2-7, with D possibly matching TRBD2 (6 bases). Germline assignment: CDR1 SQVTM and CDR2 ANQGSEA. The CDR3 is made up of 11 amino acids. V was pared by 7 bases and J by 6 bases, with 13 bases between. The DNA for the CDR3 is TGCAGCGGGGAGGACCGAGCCGAGCAGTACTTC. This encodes CSGEDRAEQYF.

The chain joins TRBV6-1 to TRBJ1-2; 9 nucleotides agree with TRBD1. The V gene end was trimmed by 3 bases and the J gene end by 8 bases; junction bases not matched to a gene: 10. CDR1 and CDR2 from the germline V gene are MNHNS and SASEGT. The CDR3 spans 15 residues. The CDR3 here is CASSDPGQGRRGYTF. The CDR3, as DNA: TGTGCCAGCAGTGACCCGGGACAGGGCCGTCGGGGCTACACCTTC.

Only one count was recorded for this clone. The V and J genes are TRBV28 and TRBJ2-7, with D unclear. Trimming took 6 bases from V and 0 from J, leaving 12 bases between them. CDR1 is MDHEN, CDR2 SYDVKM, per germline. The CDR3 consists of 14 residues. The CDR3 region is CASSRPGASYEQYF. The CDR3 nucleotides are TGTGCCAGCAGCCGTCCCGGTGCCTCCTACGAGCAGTACTTC.

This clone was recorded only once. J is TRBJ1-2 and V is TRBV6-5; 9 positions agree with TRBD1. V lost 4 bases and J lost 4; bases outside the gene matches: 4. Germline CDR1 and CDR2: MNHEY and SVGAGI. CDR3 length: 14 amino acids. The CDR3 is CASSSGQGTYGYTF. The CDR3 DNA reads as TGTGCCAGCAGTTCCGGACAGGGGACCTATGGCTACACCTTC.

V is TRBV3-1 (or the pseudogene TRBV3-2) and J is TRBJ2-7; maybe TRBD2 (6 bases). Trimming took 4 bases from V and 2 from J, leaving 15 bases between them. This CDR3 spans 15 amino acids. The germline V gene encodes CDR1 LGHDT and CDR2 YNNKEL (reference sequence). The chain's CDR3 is CASSRRALLPYEQYF. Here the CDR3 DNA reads TGTGCCAGCAGCCGGAGGGCCCTTCTTCCCTACGAGCAGTACTTC.

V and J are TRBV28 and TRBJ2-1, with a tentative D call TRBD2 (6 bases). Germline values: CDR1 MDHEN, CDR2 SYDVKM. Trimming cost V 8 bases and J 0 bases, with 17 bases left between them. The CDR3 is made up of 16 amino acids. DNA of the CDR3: TGTGCCAGCCGCCATCGGGAGCTCCGCTCCTACAATGAGCAGTTCTTC. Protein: CASRHRELRSYNEQFF.

CDR3 DNA sequence: TGTGCCATCAGTGGACACCGGGGGGCTGGTGCAGATACGCAGTATTTT. Its translation: CAISGHRGAGADTQYF. The V gene is TRBV10-3, the J gene TRBJ2-3; the D gene is possibly TRBD2 (7 bases). This CDR3 contains 16 residues. Germline CDR1 and CDR2: ENHRY and SYGVKD. Trimming cost V 4 bases and J 4 bases, with 18 bases left between them.